This TCR beta chain comes out of a study of cytomegalovirus exposure and HLA in healthy donors (dated by TCRdb to 2017 to 2019). The study in broad terms: According to an earlier analysis of a few hundred of the donors, about 190 million T cells yielded some 110 million unique TCR beta sequences and about 300 Gb of sequence data. Roughly 300 gigabases of sequencing data and approximately 91 million unique TCR sequences made up an early release that covered 500 to 700 HLA-typed donors. Of the roughly 400 genotyped donors, about 80% fell in the genetic ancestry cluster associated with self-reported Caucasian donors. The study was designed to test whether signatures of past pathogen exposure could be identified by cataloging public T cell receptors. The study profiled the T cell repertoires of 550 to 700 subjects by immunosequencing and related them to cytomegalovirus serostatus. A separate validation cohort of more than 100 different subjects was used in addition to the 666-subject first cohort. The study combined high-throughput TCR immunosequencing, statistical association of individual TCRs with disease status, and machine learning to predict cytomegalovirus infection status. In a later analysis, previously published TCR beta repertoires from 500 to 750 donors were re-analyzed and high-resolution HLA genotyping was added so that TCR occurrence patterns could be studied. Rather than drawing on any new phenotypic data, the later analysis identified candidate immune exposures from TCR beta sequences and the way those sequences occurred across donors. To decide whether each TCR beta V gene segment behaved as functional or pseudogenic, an earlier analysis of fewer than 750 of the donors relied on high-throughput TCR beta sequencing. Donor age, sex, ethnicity and CMV serostatus were compiled together with the repertoire data. Genome-wide SNP genotypes for about 65% of the roughly 670 donors were used in a later genetic analysis, which treated that subset as a discovery cohort. All discovery cohort repertoires had been generated on a single sequencing platform. Both class I and class II loci were covered by HLA typing, at four-digit resolution. Typing coverage varied by locus: roughly 629-630 donors for A, B, C, DRB1 and DQB1; some 520 for DQA1; more than 600 for DPA1; approximately 450 for DPB1. A handful of DR-DQ haplotypes were handled as single units for association and clustering because linkage in the cohort was strong. On average, about 200,000 unique TCR beta nucleotide sequences were sequenced per donor among 300 to 500 genotyped donors of the cohort, with approximately 18% of those sequences being non-productive.

The study at large found these results: A group of highly shared sequence variants was considered likely to be a technical artifact of the sequencing pipeline. Because the 87-base-pair reads could not distinguish some IMGT-functional V segments, including TRBV6-2 and TRBV6-3, those segments were excluded. In a later analysis, TCR association rates were found to vary across HLA loci, with the most associated TCRs seen for DRB1 alleles and the fewest for HLA-C alleles. In a later analysis, HLA-associated TCR beta chains were found to be more clonally expanded and to have lower generation probabilities than equally common non-associated chains. The classifier was reported to diagnose cytomegalovirus status with high specificity and sensitivity in both the original cohort and the validation cohort. In a later genetic analysis, fewer N-insertions in productive TCRs were reported among donors in an Asian-associated ancestry cluster than the approximately 670-donor mean. A further reported finding was that TCR beta sequences accurately predicted the HLA-A and HLA-B alleles for most subjects in the first cohort. Because counts were too low, 15 to 20 rarely observed V segments, including chromosome 9 orphons, were left out of the earlier analysis of approximately 580 of the donors. Because some donors lacked HLA typing at each locus, the association tests relied only on the typed subset. Linkage disequilibrium might explain the correlated functional status among segregating V segments, but an unknown experimental factor could not be ruled out. When HLA alleles, especially DR and DQ, strongly co-occurred, TCR associations were difficult to assign to individual alleles. The study listed 150 to 200 TCR beta chains as associated with cytomegalovirus. Most TCR sequences were seen in very few donors, while some public TCRs were found in many individuals. The authors suggested that the approach could potentially be extended to other disease states and immunological phenotypes. According to a later analysis, most CMV-associated TCR beta chains appeared to be HLA-restricted, and the HLA associations seemed to be driven largely by CMV exposure. Presence/absence analyses assumed roughly uniform sequencing depth across donors, an assumption that may not hold. A few of the identified cytomegalovirus-associated TCR beta chains were confirmed in vitro to be specific for cytomegalovirus antigens. Only TCR beta chains were sequenced in this cohort, and the absence of alpha or paired-chain data limited detectable features. In a later analysis, several top co-occurrence clusters were reported to appear linked to parvovirus B19, influenza, CMV and Epstein-Barr virus. In an earlier analysis of 587 of the donors, most TCR beta V segments were observed in productive rearrangements about 87% or about 30% of the time, broadly matching IMGT annotations. In a later genetic analysis, a missense DCLRE1C variant was associated with V-gene and J-gene trimming of TCR beta chains, and the association was replicated in an independent cohort. Immune exposure information for the cohort was limited to CMV serostatus. At a false discovery rate of 0.05, a later analysis linked around 15,000 TCR beta sequences to specific HLA alleles.

Per the germline V gene, SGHTA is the CDR1 and FQGNSA is the CDR2. The CDR3 contains 16 residues, cysteine and phenylalanine counted. The sequence is cut down to CDR3 DNA, 48 bases in frame from base 1. V was cut back by 2 bases and J by 0 bases, leaving a gap of 11 bases between them. Worth noting for this clone: Its antigen is not yet known. No quality values exist for individual bases; no much larger clone is one base distant.

Libraries were prepared through the immunoSEQ multiplex PCR assay. The multiplex PCR relied on a mix of 60 forward primers for TCR Vbeta segments and 13 reverse primers for TCR Jbeta segments. A multiplex PCR assay on genomic DNA amplified the CDR3 region of rearranged TCR beta genes. Amplified TCR beta libraries were sequenced as 87-base-pair reads on the Illumina HiSeq System. As for how the authors treated the data: A later analysis counted about 80 million unique TCR beta chains across the 670 or so repertoires, and some 12 million of these chains were shared by at least two donors. A nearest-neighbor algorithm error-corrected the raw reads and collapsed the reads into unique sequences, merging closely related sequences to remove PCR and sequencing errors. V, D and J gene segments were assigned by aligning CDR3 sequences to IMGT reference sequences. For a sequence to be retained, a match of at least six nucleotides to both a V gene segment and a J gene segment was required. Rearrangements were called productive when the CDR3 lacked stop codons and stayed in frame with V and J; all others were non-productive. Following IMGT convention, CDR3 was defined as the stretch from the second conserved V-encoded cysteine to the conserved J-encoded phenylalanine. Sequences without an unambiguous match to a single V gene segment were excluded from the earlier analysis of 500 to 700 of the donors. An earlier analysis of fewer than 650 of the donors classified V segments as functional when productive rearrangements were above 56.7% and as segregating when the standard deviation between donors was above 5%. A statistical classification framework was built to diagnose cytomegalovirus status from the catalog of TCR beta chain sequences. In a later analysis, TCR nucleotide sequences were compared against IMGT/GENE-DB human TR gene sequences so that V and J genes could be assigned. The TCRdist pipeline was used in a later analysis to assign CDR3 sequences and most-parsimonious VDJ recombination scenarios. A later analysis defined each TCR beta chain by its CDR3 amino acid sequence plus V-gene family, and excluded reads lacking a unique V-gene family. As a way to deal with suspected cross-contamination and a sequencing artifact, a later analysis dropped under 600 nucleotide sequences that were highly shared and had low generation probability. In a later analysis, a clonal expansion index for each public chain was calculated from normalized within-repertoire ranks of inferred template counts. In a later analysis, generation probabilities were computed with a VDJ recombination model fitted to out-of-frame rearrangements, and the resulting probabilities were checked against IGoR. Hypergeometric tests were used in a later analysis to score TCR-TCR, TCR-HLA and TCR-CMV co-occurrence, with a repertoire-size bias correction applied to the TCR pairs. A later analysis estimated false discovery rates by permuting HLA or CMV assignments 20 times. In a later analysis, co-occurring TCRs were grouped using DBSCAN, with TCRdist sequence similarity added in when clustering inside HLA-allele-positive subsets. Repertoires with fewer than 30,000 or more than 120,000 public chains, plus five repertoires with anomalous nucleotide sharing, were excluded from co-occurrence clustering. The source is immuneACCESS, and TCRdb retained only in-frame sequences with V and J called. Part of the clones is not carried over; for the studies checked, unresolved V genes explain less than half of this, and the remainder is unexplained. For V, J and clone size, that table is used; D and trimming come from the DNA. Recorded for this sample are over 100,000 clones; roughly three quarters of them occurred a single time. 8.5% to 10% of the sample goes to the ten largest clones.

The cohort was made up of 666 healthy bone marrow donors. At the time of sampling, all cohort members were nominally healthy, though unrecorded immune exposures were likely present. The donor was CMV seropositive and belonged to the group of 250 to 300 seropositive cohort members. A peripheral blood sample was collected from each donor, and TCR beta sequencing was performed on peripheral blood mononuclear cells. The Qiagen DNeasy Blood Extraction Kit was used to extract genomic DNA from the blood cell samples. The sample consisted of PBMCs. The rearranged segments are TRBV7-2 and TRBJ1-3; the D gene remains uncertain. The sequence was collected from a male donor in good health and CMV-seropositive. The nucleotide sequence reads TGTGCCAGCAGCTTACTGCCAGCGAGCTCTGGAAACACCATATATTTT. Translated, this gives CASSLLPASSGNTIYF.